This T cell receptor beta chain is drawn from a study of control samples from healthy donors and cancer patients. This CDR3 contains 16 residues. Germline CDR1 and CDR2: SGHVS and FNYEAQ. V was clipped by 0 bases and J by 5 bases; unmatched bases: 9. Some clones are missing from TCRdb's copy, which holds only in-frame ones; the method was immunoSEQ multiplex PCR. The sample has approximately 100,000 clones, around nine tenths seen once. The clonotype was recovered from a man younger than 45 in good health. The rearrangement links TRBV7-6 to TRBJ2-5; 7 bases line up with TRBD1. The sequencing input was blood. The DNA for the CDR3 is TGTGCCAGCAGCTTAGCAGGGCCCACAGGGGTCGAGACCCAGTACTTC. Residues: CASSLAGPTGVETQYF.